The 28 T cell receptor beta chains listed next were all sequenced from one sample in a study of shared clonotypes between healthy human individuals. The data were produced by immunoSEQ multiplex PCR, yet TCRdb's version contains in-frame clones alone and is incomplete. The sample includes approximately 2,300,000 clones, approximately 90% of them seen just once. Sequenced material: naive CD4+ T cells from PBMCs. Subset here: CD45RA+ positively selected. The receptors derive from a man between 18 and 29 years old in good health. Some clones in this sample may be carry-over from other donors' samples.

The CDR3 is CSASRLGPQHF. The CDR3 DNA sequence: TGCAGTGCTAGCCGCCTGGGGCCCCAGCATTTT. The chain has TRBV20-1 and TRBJ1-5; D is unclear. The CDR3 sequence is 11 residues long. Trimming took off 3 bases at V and 9 bases at J, with 9 bases between the two ends. Germline loops: CDR1 DFQATT, CDR2 SNEGSKA (reference sequence).

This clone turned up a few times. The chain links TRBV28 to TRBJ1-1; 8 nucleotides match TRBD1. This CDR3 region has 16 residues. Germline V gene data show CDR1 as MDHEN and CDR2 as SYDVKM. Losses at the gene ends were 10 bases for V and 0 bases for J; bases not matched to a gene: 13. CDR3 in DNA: TGTGCCACCCTCACCGGGACAGGAGACATGAACACTGAAGCTTTCTTT. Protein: CATLTGTGDMNTEAFF. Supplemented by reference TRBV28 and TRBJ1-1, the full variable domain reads DVKVTQSSRYLVKRTGEKVFLECVQDMDHENMFWYRQDPGLGLRLIYFSYDVKMKEKGDIPEGYSVSREKKERFSLILESASTNQTSMYLCATLTGTGDMNTEAFFGQGTRLTVV.

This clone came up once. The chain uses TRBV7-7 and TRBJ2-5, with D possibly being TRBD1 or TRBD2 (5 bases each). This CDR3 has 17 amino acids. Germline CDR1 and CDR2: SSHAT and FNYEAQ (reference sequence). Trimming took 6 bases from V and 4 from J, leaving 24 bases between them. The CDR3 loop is CASSPDLWGNQRETQYF. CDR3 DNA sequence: TGTGCCAGCAGTCCAGACCTCTGGGGGAACCAACGAGAGACCCAGTACTTC.

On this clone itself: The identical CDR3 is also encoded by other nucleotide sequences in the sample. Here the CDR3 reads CASSPQGNTEAFF. In DNA, the CDR3 is TGTGCCAGCAGCCCGCAGGGCAACACTGAAGCTTTCTTT. The chain links TRBV7-3 to TRBJ1-1, with D perhaps TRBD1 (5 bases). The CDR3 sequence is 13 residues long. V was pared by 5 bases and J by 2 bases, with 9 bases between. CDR1 and CDR2 (germline): SGHTA, FQGTGA.

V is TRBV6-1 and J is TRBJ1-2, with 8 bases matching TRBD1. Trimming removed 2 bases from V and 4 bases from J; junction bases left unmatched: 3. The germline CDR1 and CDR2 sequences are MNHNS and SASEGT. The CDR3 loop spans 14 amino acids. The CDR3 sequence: CASSERDRIYGYTF. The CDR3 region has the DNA TGTGCCAGCAGTGAACGGGACAGGATCTATGGCTACACCTTC.

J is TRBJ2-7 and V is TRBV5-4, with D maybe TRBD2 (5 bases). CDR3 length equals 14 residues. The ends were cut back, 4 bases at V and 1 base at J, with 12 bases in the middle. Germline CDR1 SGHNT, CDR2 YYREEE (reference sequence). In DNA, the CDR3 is TGTGCCAGCAGCCGGCTGGGAGAATCCTACGAGCAGTACTTC. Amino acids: CASSRLGESYEQYF. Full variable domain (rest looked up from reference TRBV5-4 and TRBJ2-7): ETGVTQSPTHLIKTRGQQVTLRCSSQSGHNTVSWYQQALGQGPQFIFQYYREEENGRGNFPPRFSGLQFPNYSSELNVNALELDDSALYLCASSRLGESYEQYFGPGTRLTVT.

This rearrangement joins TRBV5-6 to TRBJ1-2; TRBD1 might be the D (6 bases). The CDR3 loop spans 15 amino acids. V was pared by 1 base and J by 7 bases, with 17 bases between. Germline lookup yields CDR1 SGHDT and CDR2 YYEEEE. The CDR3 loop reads CASSLRGLWQSGYTF. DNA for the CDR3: TGTGCCAGCAGCTTGAGGGGGTTGTGGCAAAGTGGCTACACCTTC. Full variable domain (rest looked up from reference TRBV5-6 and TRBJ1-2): DAGVTQSPTHLIKTRGQQVTLRCSPKSGHDTVSWYQQALGQGPQFIFQYYEEEERQRGNFPDRFSGHQFPNYSSELNVNALLLGDSALYLCASSLRGLWQSGYTFGSGTRLTVV.

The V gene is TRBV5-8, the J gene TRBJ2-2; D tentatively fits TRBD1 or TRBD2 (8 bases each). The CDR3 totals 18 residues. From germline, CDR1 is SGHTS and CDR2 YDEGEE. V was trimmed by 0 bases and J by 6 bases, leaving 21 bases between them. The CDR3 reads CASSLGLRGLAGSGELFF. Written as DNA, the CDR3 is TGTGCCAGCAGCTTGGGTCTCAGGGGGCTAGCGGGCTCCGGGGAGCTGTTTTTT.

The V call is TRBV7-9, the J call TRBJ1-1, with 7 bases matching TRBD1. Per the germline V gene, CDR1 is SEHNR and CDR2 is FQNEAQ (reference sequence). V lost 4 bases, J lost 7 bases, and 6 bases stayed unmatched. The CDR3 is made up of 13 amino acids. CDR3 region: CASSSRQGFEAFF. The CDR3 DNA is TGTGCCAGCAGCTCTAGACAGGGATTTGAAGCTTTCTTT.

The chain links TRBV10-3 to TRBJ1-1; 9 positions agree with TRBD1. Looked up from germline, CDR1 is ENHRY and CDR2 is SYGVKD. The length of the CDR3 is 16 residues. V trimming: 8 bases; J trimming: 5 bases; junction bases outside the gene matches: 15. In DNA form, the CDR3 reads TGTGCCATCGGGGGAAAAATACAGGGGGCAAAAACTGAAGCTTTCTTT. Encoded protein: CAIGGKIQGAKTEAFF.

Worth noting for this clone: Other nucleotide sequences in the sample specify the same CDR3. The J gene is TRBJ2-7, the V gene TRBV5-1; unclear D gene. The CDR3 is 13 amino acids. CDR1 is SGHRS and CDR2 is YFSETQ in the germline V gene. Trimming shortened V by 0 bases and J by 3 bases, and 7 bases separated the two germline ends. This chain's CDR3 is CASSLAGYYEQYF. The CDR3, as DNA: TGCGCCAGCAGCTTGGCCGGCTACTACGAGCAGTACTTC. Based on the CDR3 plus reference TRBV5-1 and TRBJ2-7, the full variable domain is KAGVTQTPRYLIKTRGQQVTLSCSPISGHRSVSWYQQTPGQGLQFLFEYFSETQRNKGNFPGRFSGRQFSNSRSEMNVSTLELGDSALYLCASSLAGYYEQYFGPGTRLTVT.

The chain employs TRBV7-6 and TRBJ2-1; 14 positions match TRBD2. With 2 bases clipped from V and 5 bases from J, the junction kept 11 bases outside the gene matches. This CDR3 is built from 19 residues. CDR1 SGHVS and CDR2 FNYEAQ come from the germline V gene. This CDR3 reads CASSLRGLAGVGPNNEQFF. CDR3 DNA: TGTGCCAGCAGCTTACGGGGACTAGCGGGAGTAGGGCCGAACAATGAGCAGTTCTTC. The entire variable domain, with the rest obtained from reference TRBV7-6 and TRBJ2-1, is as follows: GAGVSQSPRYKVTKRGQDVALRCDPISGHVSLYWYRQALGQGPEFLTYFNYEAQQDKSGLPNDRFSAERPEGSISTLTIQRTEQRDSAMYRCASSLRGLAGVGPNNEQFFGPGTRLTVL.

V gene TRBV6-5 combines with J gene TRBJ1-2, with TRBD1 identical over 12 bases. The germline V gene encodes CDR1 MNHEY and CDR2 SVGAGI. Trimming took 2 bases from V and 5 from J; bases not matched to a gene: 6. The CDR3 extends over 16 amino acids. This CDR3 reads CASSYDGTGGIYGYTF. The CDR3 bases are TGTGCCAGCAGTTACGATGGGACAGGGGGCATTTATGGCTACACCTTC.

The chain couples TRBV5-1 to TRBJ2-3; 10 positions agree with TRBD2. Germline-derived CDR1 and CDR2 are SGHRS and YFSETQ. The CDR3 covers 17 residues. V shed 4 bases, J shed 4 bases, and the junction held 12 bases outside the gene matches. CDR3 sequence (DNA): TGCGCCAGCAGCCAAGGACTAGCGGTTGAATATGCAGATACGCAGTATTTT. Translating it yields CASSQGLAVEYADTQYF. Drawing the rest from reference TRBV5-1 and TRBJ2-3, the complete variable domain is KAGVTQTPRYLIKTRGQQVTLSCSPISGHRSVSWYQQTPGQGLQFLFEYFSETQRNKGNFPGRFSGRQFSNSRSEMNVSTLELGDSALYLCASSQGLAVEYADTQYFGPGTRLTVL.

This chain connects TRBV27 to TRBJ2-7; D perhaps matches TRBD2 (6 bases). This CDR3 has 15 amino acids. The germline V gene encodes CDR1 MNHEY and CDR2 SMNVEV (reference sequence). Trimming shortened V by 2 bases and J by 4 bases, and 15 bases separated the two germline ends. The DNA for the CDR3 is TGTGCCAGCAGTTTAGGGGGGACGGGACGATACGAGCAGTACTTC. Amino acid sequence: CASSLGGTGRYEQYF.

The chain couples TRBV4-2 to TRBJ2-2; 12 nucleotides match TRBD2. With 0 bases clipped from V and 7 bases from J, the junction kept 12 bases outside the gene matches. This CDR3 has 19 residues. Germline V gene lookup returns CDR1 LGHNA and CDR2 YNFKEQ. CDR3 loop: CASSQDFVRTSGINGELFF. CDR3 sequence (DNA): TGTGCCAGCAGCCAAGATTTCGTTCGGACTAGCGGGATAAACGGGGAGCTGTTTTTT.

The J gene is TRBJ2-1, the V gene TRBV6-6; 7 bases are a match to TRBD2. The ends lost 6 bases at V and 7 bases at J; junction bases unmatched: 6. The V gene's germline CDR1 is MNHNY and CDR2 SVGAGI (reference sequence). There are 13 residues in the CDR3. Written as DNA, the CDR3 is TGTGCCAGCAGCCGTGGGGGGGGGAATGAGCAGTTCTTC. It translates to CASSRGGGNEQFF.

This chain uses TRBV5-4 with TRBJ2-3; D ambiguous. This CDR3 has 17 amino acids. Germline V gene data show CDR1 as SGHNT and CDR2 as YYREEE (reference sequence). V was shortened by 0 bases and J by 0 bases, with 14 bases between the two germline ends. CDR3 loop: CASSLEPAASSTDTQYF. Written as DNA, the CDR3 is TGTGCCAGCAGCTTGGAACCGGCCGCTTCTAGCACAGATACGCAGTATTTT.

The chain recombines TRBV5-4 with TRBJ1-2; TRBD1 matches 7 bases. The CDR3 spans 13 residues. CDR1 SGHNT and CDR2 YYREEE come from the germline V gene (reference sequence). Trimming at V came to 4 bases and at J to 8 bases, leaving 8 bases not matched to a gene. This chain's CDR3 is CASSLGQDNGYTF. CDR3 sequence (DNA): TGTGCCAGCAGCCTCGGACAGGACAACGGCTACACCTTC.

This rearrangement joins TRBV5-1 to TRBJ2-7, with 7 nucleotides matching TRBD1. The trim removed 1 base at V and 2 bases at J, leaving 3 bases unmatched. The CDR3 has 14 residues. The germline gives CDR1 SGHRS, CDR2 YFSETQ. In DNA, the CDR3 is TGCGCCAGCAGCTTGACAGGGGACCCCTACGAGCAGTACTTC. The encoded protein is CASSLTGDPYEQYF.

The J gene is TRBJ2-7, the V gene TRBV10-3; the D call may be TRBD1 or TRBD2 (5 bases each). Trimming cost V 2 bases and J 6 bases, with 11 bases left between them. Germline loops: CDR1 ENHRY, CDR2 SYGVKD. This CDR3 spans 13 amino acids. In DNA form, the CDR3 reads TGTGCCATCAGTGAGGGGACCCCTGTCGAGCAGTACTTC. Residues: CAISEGTPVEQYF.

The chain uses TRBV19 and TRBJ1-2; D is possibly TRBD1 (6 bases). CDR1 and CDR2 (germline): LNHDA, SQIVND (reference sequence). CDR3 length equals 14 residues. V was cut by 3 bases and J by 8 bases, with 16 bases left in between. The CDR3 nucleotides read TGTGCCAGTAGTATCAACAGGGACACCCCGGGCTACACCTTC. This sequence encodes CASSINRDTPGYTF.

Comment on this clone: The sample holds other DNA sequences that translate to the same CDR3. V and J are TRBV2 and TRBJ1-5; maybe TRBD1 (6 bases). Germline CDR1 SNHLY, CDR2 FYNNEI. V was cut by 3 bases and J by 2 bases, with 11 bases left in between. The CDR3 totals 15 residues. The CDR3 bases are TGTGCCAGCAGTGACAGGGGAGGGGGCAATCAGCCCCAGCATTTT. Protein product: CASSDRGGGNQPQHF.

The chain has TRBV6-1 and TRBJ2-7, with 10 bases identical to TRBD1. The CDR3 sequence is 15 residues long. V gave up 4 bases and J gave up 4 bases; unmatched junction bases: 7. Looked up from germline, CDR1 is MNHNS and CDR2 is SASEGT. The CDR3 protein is CASSVYPDRGYEQYF. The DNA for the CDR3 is TGTGCCAGCAGTGTTTATCCGGACAGGGGGTACGAGCAGTACTTC.

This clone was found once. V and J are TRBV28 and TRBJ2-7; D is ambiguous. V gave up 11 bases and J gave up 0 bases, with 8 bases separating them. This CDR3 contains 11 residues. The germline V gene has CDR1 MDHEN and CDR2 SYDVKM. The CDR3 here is CAATSSYEQYF. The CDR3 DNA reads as TGTGCCGCGACAAGCTCCTACGAGCAGTACTTC. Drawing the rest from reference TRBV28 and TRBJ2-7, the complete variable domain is DVKVTQSSRYLVKRTGEKVFLECVQDMDHENMFWYRQDPGLGLRLIYFSYDVKMKEKGDIPEGYSVSREKKERFSLILESASTNQTSMYLCAATSSYEQYFGPGTRLTVT.

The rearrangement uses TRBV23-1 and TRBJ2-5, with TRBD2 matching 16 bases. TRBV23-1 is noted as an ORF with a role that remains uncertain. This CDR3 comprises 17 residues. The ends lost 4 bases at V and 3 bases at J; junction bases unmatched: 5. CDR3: CASSPGTSGRGKETQYF. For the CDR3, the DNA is TGCGCCAGCAGTCCCGGGACTAGCGGGAGGGGCAAAGAGACCCAGTACTTC.

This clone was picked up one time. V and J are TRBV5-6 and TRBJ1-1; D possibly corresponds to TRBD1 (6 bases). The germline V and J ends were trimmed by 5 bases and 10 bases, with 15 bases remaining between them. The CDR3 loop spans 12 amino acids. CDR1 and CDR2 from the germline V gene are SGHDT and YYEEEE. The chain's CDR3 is CASRSRGGGAFF. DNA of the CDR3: TGTGCCAGCAGATCTAGAGGGGGTGGAGCTTTCTTT.

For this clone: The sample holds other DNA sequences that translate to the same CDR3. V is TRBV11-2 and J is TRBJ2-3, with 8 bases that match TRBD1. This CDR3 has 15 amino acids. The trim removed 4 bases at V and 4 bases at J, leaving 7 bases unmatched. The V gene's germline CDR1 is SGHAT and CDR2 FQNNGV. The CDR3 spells CASSSPGQGADTQYF. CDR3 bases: TGTGCCAGCAGCTCCCCCGGACAGGGTGCAGATACGCAGTATTTT.